This entry features one T cell receptor beta chain sequence. Germline CDR1 LNHDA, CDR2 SQIVND (reference sequence). This CDR3 region has 13 residues. V trimming: 9 bases; J trimming: 11 bases; junction bases outside the gene matches: 10. This entry comes from a study of blood T cell repertoires in COVID-19. Study overall: Sites across the United States, Italy and Spain contributed samples from acute and convalescent COVID-19. In each case, the material was cDNA or gDNA derived from T cells, B-cell-depleted T cells, or PBMCs.

Per the authors' pipeline: Counts of nucleated cells, estimated from reference gene primer amplification, were obtained. This table comes from immunoSEQ multiplex PCR, and its TCRdb copy is limited to in-frame clones, with some not included. That table is the source of V, J and clone size, and D and trimming were worked out from the DNA. The sample comprises 150,000 to 200,000 clones, approximately 86% of which are singletons, and 2.5% to 3.5% rests with the top ten. The sequence derives from a man in his forties with active or convalescent COVID-19. The specimen sequenced was peripheral blood. The gene calls are TRBV19 and TRBJ1-1, with 12 bases lining up with TRBD1. The CDR3 DNA sequence: TGTGCCAGCGCCGGGACAGGGGGCCTGGGCGCTTTCTTT. It codes for CASAGTGGLGAFF.